This TCR beta chain was captured in a study of shared clonotypes between healthy human individuals. Clones were read by immunoSEQ multiplex PCR, and TCRdb kept only the in-frame ones, dropping some. The data contain about 1.5 million clones, around 98% of them singletons. Trimming at V came to 0 bases and at J to 4 bases, leaving 8 bases not matched to a gene. The CDR3 covers 17 residues. From germline, CDR1 is KGHSH and CDR2 LQKENI. The material sequenced was naive CD4+ T cells sorted from blood. Regarding subset: CD45RA+ positively selected. The origin of this receptor is a man in his thirties or forties in good health. This chain joins TRBV18 and TRBJ1-4; TRBD1 matches at 7 bases. The CDR3, as DNA: TGTGCCAGCTCACCACCGCAAGCAACAGGGGTTAATGAAAAACTGTTTTTT. Its translation: CASSPPQATGVNEKLFF.